This entry lists 32 T cell receptor beta chains sequenced from one sample in a study of identical twins. TCRdb itself ran the 5' RACE reads through MiXCR, one entry per CDR3 protein. Of hundreds of thousands of distinct CDR3 sequences listed, 6% to 6.5% are singletons. The sequencing sample was made of naive T cells sorted from blood. These receptor sequences come from a young man in good health.

This rearrangement joins TRBV27 to TRBJ2-1; a weak D match, TRBD1 (6 bases). V lost 6 bases and J lost 4, with 16 bases in between. There are 15 residues in the CDR3. CDR1 is MNHEY and CDR2 is SMNVEV in the germline V gene (reference sequence). Here the CDR3 DNA reads TGTGCCAGCAGCCCAGGACAGACGGCATACAATGAGCAGTTCTTC. It is translated as CASSPGQTAYNEQFF.

The chain carries TRBV6-1 and TRBJ2-1; 8 nucleotides align to TRBD2. Germline trimming cut 6 bases from V and 9 bases from J; bases unmatched to any gene: 7. The CDR3 has 13 residues. Per the germline V gene, CDR1 is MNHNS and CDR2 is SASEGT. CDR3 loop: CASSGGAVTEQFF. CDR3 DNA: TGTGCCAGCAGCGGGGGGGCGGTTACTGAGCAGTTCTTC.

This clonotype was observed many times. The chain is built from TRBV20-1 and TRBJ2-7; unclear D gene. Germline-derived CDR1 and CDR2 are DFQATT and SNEGSKA (reference sequence). V gave up 0 bases and J gave up 9 bases, with 9 bases separating them. This CDR3 comprises 11 residues. CDR3 amino acids: CSARDRPGQYF. The CDR3 coding sequence is TGCAGTGCTAGAGATCGACCGGGGCAGTACTTC.

This clonotype was observed a handful of times. This rearrangement joins TRBV5-6 to TRBJ2-1; D is possibly TRBD2 (5 bases). This CDR3 comprises 14 residues. Looked up from germline, CDR1 is SGHDT and CDR2 is YYEEEE. V was trimmed by 3 bases and J by 10 bases, leaving 17 bases between them. Written as DNA, the CDR3 is TGTGCCAGCAGCTCTGTGGGAGCTAGAAACGAGCAGTTCTTC. Its translation: CASSSVGARNEQFF. Together with reference TRBV5-6 and TRBJ2-1, the CDR3 gives the full variable domain: DAGVTQSPTHLIKTRGQQVTLRCSPKSGHDTVSWYQQALGQGPQFIFQYYEEEERQRGNFPDRFSGHQFPNYSSELNVNALLLGDSALYLCASSSVGARNEQFFGPGTRLTVL.

This clonotype has a count of ten or more. J is TRBJ2-3 and V is TRBV12-3 or TRBV12-4; the match to TRBD2 covers 12 bases. The CDR3 has 16 residues. V shed 7 bases and J 1 base; nucleotides not matched to a gene: 6. DNA for the CDR3: TGTGCCAGCACCCCGGGACTAGCGGGCCGCACAGATACGCAGTATTTT. It is translated as CASTPGLAGRTDTQYF.

This clonotype has ten or more counts. The V call is TRBV4-1, the J call TRBJ2-1; D not resolved. Germline lookup yields CDR1 MGHRA and CDR2 YSYEKL. Trimming took off 1 base at V and 7 bases at J, with 8 bases between the two ends. The CDR3 sequence is 13 residues long. The CDR3 region is CASSQVRTNEQFF. The CDR3 nucleotides are TGCGCCAGCAGCCAAGTTAGGACGAATGAGCAGTTCTTC.

This clonotype has ten or more counts. This chain uses TRBV7-8 with TRBJ2-1, with 12 bases that match TRBD1. The CDR3 totals 16 residues. Germline V gives CDR1 SGHVS, CDR2 FQNEAQ. The V segment lost 4 bases and the J segment 4 bases; nucleotides outside the gene matches: 5. CDR3 sequence reads: CASSSGTGGFYNEQFF. CDR3 coding DNA: TGTGCCAGCAGCTCCGGGACAGGGGGCTTTTACAATGAGCAGTTCTTC.

The table lists this clonotype with many counts. The chain couples TRBV10-3 to TRBJ1-1; 12 nucleotides agree with TRBD1. Trimming at V came to 5 bases and at J to 11 bases, leaving 3 bases not matched to a gene. Germline V gene lookup returns CDR1 ENHRY and CDR2 SYGVKD. The CDR3 loop spans 12 amino acids. The CDR3, as DNA: TGTGCCATCAGTCCGGGACAGGGGGCCGCTTTCTTT. Translating it yields CAISPGQGAAFF.

This clonotype appeared a few times. The chain joins TRBV5-1 to TRBJ2-2, with a possible D match to TRBD2 (5 bases). Trimming removed 6 bases from V and 1 base from J, with 13 bases in between. CDR3 length: 15 residues. Looked up from germline, CDR1 is SGHRS and CDR2 is YFSETQ. The CDR3 loop reads CASTLAEGNTGELFF. The DNA of the CDR3 is TGCGCCAGCACCCTCGCTGAGGGGAACACCGGGGAGCTGTTTTTT.

In its sample, this clonotype was seen many times. The V gene is TRBV27, the J gene TRBJ2-1, with TRBD2 matching over 7 bases. The CDR3 runs to 14 residues. Germline assignment: CDR1 MNHEY and CDR2 SMNVEV (reference sequence). V gave up 5 bases and J gave up 2 bases; unmatched junction bases: 3. The CDR3 loop reads CASSVGTTYNEQFF. The CDR3 DNA is TGTGCCAGCAGTGTGGGGACTACCTACAATGAGCAGTTCTTC.

This clonotype has a handful of counts. The J gene is TRBJ2-3, the V gene TRBV19, with 15 bases matching TRBD2. The CDR3 covers 16 residues. J was trimmed by 6 bases and V by 3 bases; bases with no gene match: 4. CDR1 is LNHDA, CDR2 SQIVND, per germline (reference sequence). CDR3 protein: CASSISGLAGGDTQYF. The CDR3 coding sequence is TGTGCCAGTAGTATCTCAGGACTAGCGGGAGGGGATACGCAGTATTTT.

V gene TRBV20-1 combines with J gene TRBJ2-1; D remains unclear. The germline CDR1 and CDR2 sequences are DFQATT and SNEGSKA (reference sequence). The CDR3 has 15 amino acids. V was shortened by 6 bases and J by 0 bases, with 15 bases between the two germline ends. Here the CDR3 DNA reads TGCAGTGCCAGATACTACTTGAGCTCCTACAATGAGCAGTTCTTC. Translation: CSARYYLSSYNEQFF.

The CDR3 sequence is CASSLWRSPSYGYTF. Written as DNA, the CDR3 is TGTGCCAGCAGCTTGTGGAGATCACCGAGCTATGGCTACACCTTC. The chain has TRBV5-6 and TRBJ1-2, with D unresolved. The V gene lost 1 base and the J gene lost 4 bases, with 14 bases spanning the gap. Germline V gene lookup returns CDR1 SGHDT and CDR2 YYEEEE. The CDR3 spans 15 residues. The full variable domain, its missing parts supplied by reference TRBV5-6 and TRBJ1-2, is DAGVTQSPTHLIKTRGQQVTLRCSPKSGHDTVSWYQQALGQGPQFIFQYYEEEERQRGNFPDRFSGHQFPNYSSELNVNALLLGDSALYLCASSLWRSPSYGYTFGSGTRLTVV.

This clonotype was seen a handful of times. The rearrangement joins TRBV9 to TRBJ2-2; D ambiguous. Germline lookup yields CDR1 SGDLS and CDR2 YYNGEE. Trimming shortened V by 0 bases and J by 1 base, and 7 bases separated the two germline ends. The CDR3 runs 15 residues. CDR3 DNA: TGTGCCAGCAGCGTAGTCGGCGGGAACACCGGGGAGCTGTTTTTT. Its translation is CASSVVGGNTGELFF.

This clonotype was seen many times. The chain has TRBV5-1 and TRBJ1-2; TRBD1 is a possible D gene (5 bases). Germline V lookup: CDR1 SGHRS, CDR2 YFSETQ. Trimming removed 1 base at V and 5 bases at J, with 12 bases between. This CDR3 has 14 residues. CDR3 amino acids: CASSLHWGGYGYTF. CDR3 DNA: TGCGCCAGCAGCTTGCACTGGGGCGGATATGGCTACACCTTC. The variable domain in full, with the rest retrieved from reference TRBV5-1 and TRBJ1-2, is KAGVTQTPRYLIKTRGQQVTLSCSPISGHRSVSWYQQTPGQGLQFLFEYFSETQRNKGNFPGRFSGRQFSNSRSEMNVSTLELGDSALYLCASSLHWGGYGYTFGSGTRLTVV.

The CDR3 sequence is CASSSRTKGETQYF. The CDR3 region has the DNA TGCGCCAGCAGCAGCAGGACCAAGGGGGAGACCCAGTACTTC. V is TRBV5-1 and J is TRBJ2-5; D might be TRBD1 (5 bases). V lost 4 bases, J lost 5 bases, and 15 bases lay in between. The CDR3 sequence is 14 residues long. Germline V gene lookup returns CDR1 SGHRS and CDR2 YFSETQ.

This clonotype has at least ten counts. V usage is TRBV15 and J usage is TRBJ1-5; D is unresolved. The CDR3 runs to 15 residues. In germline, CDR1 is LNHNV, CDR2 YYDKDF (reference sequence). Trimming left V 3 bases short and J 0 bases short, with 9 bases between. CDR3 residues: CATSRQWDSNQPQHF. Written as DNA, the CDR3 is TGTGCCACCAGCAGGCAGTGGGATAGCAATCAGCCCCAGCATTTT.

The genes are TRBV11-2 and TRBJ2-2; maybe TRBD2 (5 bases). Germline values: CDR1 SGHAT, CDR2 FQNNGV. This CDR3 is built from 16 residues. V lost 5 bases and J 0 bases, leaving 13 bases between the germline ends. CDR3 sequence reads: CASSLWEPANTGELFF. In DNA, the CDR3 is TGTGCCAGCAGCCTATGGGAGCCCGCGAACACCGGGGAGCTGTTTTTT.

The table lists this clonotype with many counts. This chain joins TRBV12-3 or TRBV12-4 and TRBJ1-5; D might be TRBD1 (5 bases). V lost 8 bases, J lost 3 bases, and 11 bases lay in between. This CDR3 region has 13 residues. CDR3 loop: CASGRENNQPQHF. The CDR3 DNA follows: TGTGCCAGCGGCAGGGAAAACAATCAGCCCCAGCATTTT.

This clonotype was seen only a few times. CDR3 DNA sequence: TGTGCCAGCAGCCAACTAACCACTAGCGGGAGTTACAATGAGCAGTTCTTC. It translates to CASSQLTTSGSYNEQFF. The J gene is TRBJ2-1, the V gene TRBV4-2; TRBD2 matches 11 bases. Unmatched junction bases numbered 7, after V lost 2 bases and J lost 4 bases. CDR3 length equals 17 residues. The V gene's germline CDR1 is LGHNA and CDR2 YNFKEQ.

This clonotype was detected ten times or more. This sequence joins TRBV10-3 and TRBJ2-1; D may be TRBD2 (5 bases). The germline V gene has CDR1 ENHRY and CDR2 SYGVKD. V was cut by 0 bases and J by 8 bases, with 17 bases left in between. The CDR3 contains 16 residues. Here the CDR3 reads CAISESLSGPSDEQFF. In nucleotides, the CDR3 is TGTGCCATCAGTGAGTCTCTGAGCGGCCCCTCGGATGAGCAGTTCTTC.

This clonotype was observed a handful of times. This sequence joins TRBV10-3 and TRBJ2-7, with 11 nucleotides matching TRBD1. Germline CDR1 is ENHRY and CDR2 is SYGVKD. The ends lost 6 bases at V and 6 bases at J; junction bases unmatched: 4. This CDR3 region has 13 residues. The CDR3 spells CAISPGQGVEQYV. CDR3 nucleotides: TGTGCCATCAGCCCGGGACAGGGGGTCGAGCAGTACGTC.

This clonotype was observed a few times. J is TRBJ1-1 and V is TRBV11-1; 10 positions match TRBD1. Trimming cost V 2 bases and J 4 bases; bases outside gene matches: 13. This CDR3 contains 18 residues. Germline CDR1 and CDR2: SGHAT and FQDESV (reference sequence). This CDR3 is CASSLIRVTGGKGTEAFF. CDR3 coding DNA: TGTGCCAGCAGCTTAATACGGGTGACAGGGGGCAAGGGCACTGAAGCTTTCTTT.

This rearrangement joins TRBV20-1 to TRBJ2-1; TRBD2 matches 13 bases. Per germline, CDR1 DFQATT and CDR2 SNEGSKA (reference sequence). V was pared by 2 bases and J by 2 bases, with 3 bases of the junction left unmatched. This CDR3 has 16 residues. The CDR3 DNA reads TGCAGTGCTAGACAACTAGCGGGAGGGGCCTACAATGAGCAGTTCTTC. This sequence encodes CSARQLAGGAYNEQFF.

This clonotype was counted at least ten times. This sequence joins TRBV5-1 and TRBJ1-1; a possible D gene is TRBD1 (6 bases). The V end lost 4 bases, the J end lost 1 base, and 11 bases lay between the germline ends. The CDR3 totals 14 residues. Germline V gene sequence: CDR1 SGHRS, CDR2 YFSETQ. The CDR3 spells CASSRQDKNTEAFF. The CDR3, as DNA: TGCGCCAGCAGCCGACAGGACAAGAACACTGAAGCTTTCTTT.

This clonotype was seen repeatedly, ten times or more. The chain employs TRBV12-5 and TRBJ2-1; no reliable D call. The CDR3 is made up of 14 amino acids. V lost 2 bases and J lost 2, with 7 bases in between. Germline V gene lookup returns CDR1 LGHNT and CDR2 FRNRAP. This chain's CDR3 is CASGLLETYNEQFF. For the CDR3, the DNA is TGTGCTAGTGGTTTGCTAGAGACCTACAATGAGCAGTTCTTC. The variable domain in full, completed from reference TRBV12-5 and TRBJ2-1, reads DARVTQTPRHKVTEMGQEVTMRCQPILGHNTVFWYRQTMMQGLELLAYFRNRAPLDDSGMPKDRFSAEMPDATLATLKIQPSEPRDSAVYFCASGLLETYNEQFFGPGTRLTVL.

The chain couples TRBV19 to TRBJ2-1; D is ambiguous. CDR1 LNHDA and CDR2 SQIVND come from the germline V gene (reference sequence). The CDR3 extends over 12 amino acids. The ends were cut back, 7 bases at V and 12 bases at J, with 16 bases in the middle. The CDR3 DNA sequence: TGTGCCAGTATCCCAGCCCTCGTAGGGCAGTTCTTC. Protein: CASIPALVGQFF.

V is TRBV4-1 and J is TRBJ2-3, with D perhaps TRBD2 (5 bases). Germline values: CDR1 MGHRA, CDR2 YSYEKL. This CDR3 spans 15 amino acids. The germline V and J ends were trimmed by 6 bases and 2 bases, with 15 bases remaining between them. As DNA, the CDR3 is TGCGCCAGCAGTCCCCACGGGATCTCCACAGATACGCAGTATTTT. This translates into CASSPHGISTDTQYF.

The sample holds a few counts of this clonotype. The rearrangement joins TRBV10-3 to TRBJ2-6; D is perhaps TRBD1 (6 bases). From germline, CDR1 is ENHRY and CDR2 SYGVKD. This CDR3 contains 16 residues. Trimming left V 4 bases short and J 3 bases short, with 13 bases between. Here the CDR3 reads CAISVEGQGGANVLTF. CDR3 nucleotide sequence: TGTGCCATCAGTGTTGAGGGACAAGGTGGGGCCAACGTCCTGACTTTC.

Ten or more counts support this clonotype. The CDR3 region has the DNA TGCTCTGGGGAGGGGGAGACCCAGTACTTC. Amino acids: CSGEGETQYF. The chain uses TRBV29-1 and TRBJ2-5; 7 nucleotides align to TRBD2. Germline values: CDR1 SQVTM, CDR2 ANQGSEA. This CDR3 has 10 residues.

This clonotype was seen many times. This chain links TRBV7-9 with TRBJ2-1; 9 bases are shared with TRBD1. Germline assignment: CDR1 SEHNR and CDR2 FQNEAQ (reference sequence). Trimming cost V 1 base and J 7 bases; bases outside gene matches: 2. The CDR3 loop spans 14 amino acids. DNA of the CDR3: TGTGCCAGCAGCTTAGTCGGGACAGGGAATGAGCAGTTCTTC. It yields the protein CASSLVGTGNEQFF.

There are many counts of this clonotype. The chain has TRBV11-1 and TRBJ2-2, with a weak D call TRBD2 (6 bases). Germline CDR1 is SGHAT and CDR2 is FQDESV (reference sequence). The ends were cut back, 3 bases at V and 5 bases at J, with 22 bases in the middle. There are 18 residues in the CDR3. In nucleotides, the CDR3 is TGTGCCAGCAGCTTCGTTTTCCCTCGCGGGAAGAGAACCGGGGAGCTGTTTTTT. As protein: CASSFVFPRGKRTGELFF.